This TCR beta chain was sequenced during a study of response to subunit inactivated influenza vaccine. TCRdb reanalysed the RT-PCR reads using MiXCR and keeps one entry per CDR3 protein. The sample shows about 540,000 distinct CDR3 sequences, roughly 23% of them seen only once. Per the germline V gene, CDR1 is SGHVS and CDR2 is FQNEAQ. V gave up 5 bases and J gave up 4 bases, with 11 bases separating them. This CDR3 is built from 13 residues. This sample was shared with a second study, whose subject was T cells expressing NK-cell markers. This second report adds: For TCR beta, cDNA was produced by 5'RACE template switching with UMIs. There were seven HCMV-seropositive donors and one seronegative donor among the eight sequenced. Anti-gamma-delta TCR antibody use in several experiments restricted sorting to alpha-beta TCR T cells. The CD3+CD56-NKG2C+ fraction was also led by these clonotypes in four donors.

Sequences were derived from CD4+ T cells sorted from PBMCs, sampled 12 days after vaccination. The sequence came from a man in his fifties who received an inactivated influenza vaccine. The gene calls are TRBV7-8 and TRBJ2-5, with TRBD2 as a possible D gene (6 bases). Here the CDR3 reads CASSGTSSETQYF. The CDR3 DNA is TGTGCCAGCAGCGGGACTTCCTCAGAGACCCAGTACTTC.